Listed below are T cell receptor beta chains from one sample, sequenced in a study of T cell repertoires in cytomegalovirus infection. Their antigens are not known. TCRdb re-called the reads with MiXCR, one entry per CDR3 protein. The sample includes approximately 500,000 distinct CDR3 sequences, 30% to 40% of them seen just once. The input for sequencing was cultured PBMCs, taken from culture after CMV antigen stimulation. The receptors here all came from a human donor in good health (CMV status not recorded). Some clones in this sample may be carry-over from other donors' samples. Both conserved end residues are part of each CDR3. Fields, in order: clone size, D gene, J gene, V gene, CDR3 DNA, CDR3 protein. The D gene is left open where the match is weak. Size tells how often a clone was seen (once, few, many) or the class of an expanded clone, and some rows leave it out.

>few|NA|TRBJ2-5|TRBV11-1
TGTGCCAGCAGCGCTACCACCCCAGGGGGGGAGACCCAGTACTTC
CASSATTPGGETQYF
>NA|NA|TRBJ2-4|TRBV12-3/TRBV12-4
TGTGCCAGCAGCCTCGGGGTCGACATTCAGTACTTC
CASSLGVDIQYF
>few|NA|TRBJ1-6|TRBV5-5
TGTGCCAGCAGCTTGGGCGCTGGTTCACCCCTCCACTTT
CASSLGAGSPLHF
>NA|TRBD2|TRBJ2-3|TRBV7-9
TGTGCCAGCAGCCCAGAGGCTAGCGGGAGCGCAGATACGCAGTATTTT
CASSPEASGSADTQYF
>many|NA|TRBJ2-2|TRBV7-2
TGTGCCAGCATCCCCAGGTCGGTCCCCGGGGAGCTGTTTTTT
CASIPRSVPGELFF
>NA|NA|TRBJ2-5|TRBV24-1
TGTGCCACCAGTGATTGGGCGGTCCAAGAGACCCAGTACTTC
CATSDWAVQETQYF
>NA|NA|TRBJ2-1|TRBV11-2
TGTGCCAGCAGCTTAGCGGGTGCCAACCACAGTGAGCAGTTCTTC
CASSLAGANHSEQFF
>NA|NA|TRBJ1-1|TRBV7-9
TGTGCCAGCAGCTCGCCTGATTCAGCGAACACTGAAGCTTTCTTT
CASSSPDSANTEAFF
>few|NA|TRBJ1-3|TRBV28
TGTGCCAGCAGTTTAGATGTTGACTTCTCTGGAAACACCATATATTTT
CASSLDVDFSGNTIYF
>few|TRBD2|TRBJ2-3|TRBV6-6
TGTGCCAGCAGTTACAGCGGGCTAGCGGGCCTCACAGATACGCAGTATTTT
CASSYSGLAGLTDTQYF
>NA|NA|TRBJ2-5|TRBV19
TGTGCCAGTAGTAGAGCGCCGCAAGAGACCCAGTACTTC
CASSRAPQETQYF
>NA|NA|TRBJ2-1|TRBV29-1
TGCAGCCACGGTGGGTTGGATGAGCAGTTCTTC
CSHGGLDEQFF
>many|TRBD2|TRBJ2-4|TRBV7-2
TGTGCCAGTGGGAGGGAGGGCGACATTCAGTACTTC
CASGREGDIQYF
>many|TRBD2|TRBJ2-1|TRBV5-4
TGTGCCAGCAGCTCCCCTTGGGGCGGGAGTTCCTACAATGAGCAGTTCTTC
CASSSPWGGSSYNEQFF
>NA|TRBD2|TRBJ2-2|TRBV24-1
TGTGCCACCGGGGGACTAGCGGGAGAAGCCGGGGAGCTGTTTTTT
CATGGLAGEAGELFF
>few|NA|TRBJ2-1|TRBV12-3/TRBV12-4
TGTGCCAGCACCACAACCTCTAGCGCCAATGAGCAGTTCTTC
CASTTTSSANEQFF
>NA|NA|TRBJ1-2|TRBV7-2
TGTGCCAGCAGCTTAGGCGGAAAGCTCTATGGCTACACCTTC
CASSLGGKLYGYTF
>few|TRBD1|TRBJ2-4|TRBV11-2
TGTGCCAGCAGCCCAGGACAGGGTGCCTCAAACATTCAGTACTTC
CASSPGQGASNIQYF
>many|NA|TRBJ1-1|TRBV7-6
TGTGCCAGCAGCTTAGAATCCGACACTGAAGCTTTCTTT
CASSLESDTEAFF
>NA|NA|TRBJ2-4|TRBV29-1
TGCAGCGTTGAAGGGTGGGCAAACATTCAGTACTTC
CSVEGWANIQYF
>many|TRBD1|TRBJ1-5|TRBV7-2
TGTGCCAGCAGCCCCCTGGGACAGAGCAATCAGCCCCAGCATTTT
CASSPLGQSNQPQHF
>few|NA|TRBJ2-1|TRBV7-3
TGTGCCAGCAGCTTAGTAATAGACTCGGGTAATGAGCAGTTCTTC
CASSLVIDSGNEQFF
>NA|NA|TRBJ1-3|TRBV20-1
TGCAGTGCTCCCCGGGTGGGAGGAAACACCATATATTTT
CSAPRVGGNTIYF
>NA|NA|TRBJ2-1|TRBV19
TGTGCCAGTAGTCAACAGGGCCGCAATGAGCAGTTCTTC
CASSQQGRNEQFF
>few|NA|TRBJ2-7|TRBV7-3
TGTGCCAGCAGCTTAACCGAGACAGAGTACGAGCAGTACTTC
CASSLTETEYEQYF
>NA|NA|TRBJ2-3|TRBV5-5
TGTGCCAGCAGCCATGCTTCCTCTTGGGACCGCAAGGGGGATACGCAGTATTTT
CASSHASSWDRKGDTQYF
>few|NA|TRBJ1-6|TRBV2
TGTGCCAGCAGCGGGCAATCACCCCTCCACTTT
CASSGQSPLHF
>many|NA|TRBJ1-3|TRBV7-2
TGTGCCAGCAGCTCCGGGCCTTCGGGGTTGTCTGGAAACACCATATATTTT
CASSSGPSGLSGNTIYF
>NA|NA|TRBJ1-1|TRBV6-5
TGTGCCAGCAGTTGGGGAGGTGCTGAAGCTTTCTTT
CASSWGGAEAFF
>NA|NA|TRBJ1-2|TRBV12-3/TRBV12-4
TGTACCAGCAGCCGAATGCTGGGTAGCACCTTC
CTSSRMLGSTF
>NA|NA|TRBJ1-1|TRBV6-2/TRBV6-3
TGTGCCAGCAGGGAATACACTGAAGCTTTCTTT
CASREYTEAFF
>NA|NA|TRBJ1-2|TRBV12-3/TRBV12-4
TGTGCCAGCAGCGAGGGGAGGGCTAACTATGGCTACACCTTC
CASSEGRANYGYTF
>few|NA|TRBJ1-1|TRBV5-5
TGTGCCAGCAGCTGGGCGTGGGGCGGTGAAGCTTTCTTT
CASSWAWGGEAFF